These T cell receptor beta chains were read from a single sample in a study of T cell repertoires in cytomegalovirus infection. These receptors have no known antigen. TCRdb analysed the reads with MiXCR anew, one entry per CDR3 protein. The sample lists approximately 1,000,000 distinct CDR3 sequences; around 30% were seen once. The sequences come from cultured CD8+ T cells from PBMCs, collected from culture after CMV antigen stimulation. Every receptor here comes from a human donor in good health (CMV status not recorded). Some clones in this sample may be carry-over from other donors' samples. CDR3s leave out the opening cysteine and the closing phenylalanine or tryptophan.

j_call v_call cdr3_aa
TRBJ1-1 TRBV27 ASTGDRLTEAF
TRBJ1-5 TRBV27 ASSLSGQLSNQPQH
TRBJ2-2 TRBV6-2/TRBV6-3 ASSYSALPTGELF
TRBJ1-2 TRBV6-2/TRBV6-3 ASRTGVPYRNYGYT
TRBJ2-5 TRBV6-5 ASSYSGLAGGGALSQY
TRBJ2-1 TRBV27 ASSPGTSPRHEQF
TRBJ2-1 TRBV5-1 ASNRQGGGNEQF
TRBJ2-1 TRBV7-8 ASSLGRLGGGYNERF
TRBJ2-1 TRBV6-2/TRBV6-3 ASSYKGTGSREQF
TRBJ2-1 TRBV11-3 ASSLEPASEQF
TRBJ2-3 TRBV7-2 ASSLLPTGLGTDTQY
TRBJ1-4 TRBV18 ASSPGAGANEKLF
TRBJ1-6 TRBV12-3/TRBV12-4 ASSIGGFSPLH
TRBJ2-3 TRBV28 ASSLLARAADTQY
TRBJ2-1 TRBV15 ATSRPLLAEIEQF
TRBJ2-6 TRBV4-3 ASSQESLGANVLT
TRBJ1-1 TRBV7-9 ASRKGQGNTEAF
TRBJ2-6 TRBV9 ASSVNRDTSGANVLT
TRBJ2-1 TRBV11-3 ASSLRRGFSPYNEQF
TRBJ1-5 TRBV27 ASSFNTVAQPQH
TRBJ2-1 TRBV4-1 ASSPGAGQGGSSYNEQF
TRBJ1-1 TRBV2 ASSEITGKLPEAF
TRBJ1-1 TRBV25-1 ASSAGGGAEAF
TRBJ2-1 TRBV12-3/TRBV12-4 ASSLRGGAQNEQF